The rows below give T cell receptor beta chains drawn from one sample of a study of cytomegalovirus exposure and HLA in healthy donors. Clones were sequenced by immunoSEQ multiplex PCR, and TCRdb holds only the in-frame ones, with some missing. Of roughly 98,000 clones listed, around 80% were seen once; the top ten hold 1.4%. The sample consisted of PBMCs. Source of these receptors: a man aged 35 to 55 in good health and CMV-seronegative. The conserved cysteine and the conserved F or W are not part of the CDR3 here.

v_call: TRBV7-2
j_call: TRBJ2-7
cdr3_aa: ASSQRLAAYEQY

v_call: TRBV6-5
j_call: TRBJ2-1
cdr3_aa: ASSYGGRQF

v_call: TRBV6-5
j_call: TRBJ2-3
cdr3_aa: ASTRKGDTQY

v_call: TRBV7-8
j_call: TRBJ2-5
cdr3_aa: ASSIFVGGLAETQY

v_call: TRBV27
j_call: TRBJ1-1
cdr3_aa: ASSSSGGVPTEAF

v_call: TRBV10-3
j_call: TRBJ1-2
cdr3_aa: AISESFVRRGRLDKGYT

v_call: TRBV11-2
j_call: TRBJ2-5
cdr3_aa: ASSLVRSLAGRYQETQY

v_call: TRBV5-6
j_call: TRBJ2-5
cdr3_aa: ASSQDRGARVGETQY

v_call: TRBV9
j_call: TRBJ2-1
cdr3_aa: ASSVTPLEGSSYNEQF

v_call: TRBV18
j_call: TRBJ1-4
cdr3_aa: ASSPGQGDEKLF